A single sample gave rise to the 8 T cell receptor beta chains below, sequenced in a study of T cell responses to AZD1222 COVID-19 vaccine. Sequenced by immunoSEQ multiplex PCR; TCRdb stores in-frame clones only, minus some. The table shows approximately 79,000 clones, with about 86% occurring only once. The specimen comprised peripheral blood, sampled on day 0 of AZD1222 vaccination. The receptor source for this set is an adult in good health.

J is TRBJ2-1 and V is TRBV5-8; 8 positions match TRBD2. Germline CDR1 SGHTS, CDR2 YDEGEE. The CDR3 loop spans 15 amino acids. The J segment lost 1 base and the V segment lost 1 base, leaving 1 base of the junction unmatched. The CDR3 protein is CASSLRGGSYNEQFF. The CDR3 DNA follows: TGTGCCAGCAGCTTGCGGGGGGGGTCCTACAATGAGCAGTTCTTC.

The genes are TRBV3-1 (or the pseudogene TRBV3-2) and TRBJ1-2; possibly TRBD1 for D (6 bases). Deletions cut 4 bases from V and 3 bases from J, with 12 bases between. The CDR3 has 14 amino acids. Germline V gene sequence: CDR1 LGHDT, CDR2 YNNKEL (reference sequence). The CDR3 reads CASSPPRGHYGYTF. The DNA of the CDR3 is TGTGCCAGCAGCCCTCCCCGGGGGCACTATGGCTACACCTTC.

CDR3 coding DNA: TGTGCCAGCAGCTTAGAAGAGACTAGCCTTTCCTACGAGCAGTACTTC. Protein product: CASSLEETSLSYEQYF. V gene TRBV11-2 combines with J gene TRBJ2-7; the match to TRBD2 covers 7 bases. V lost 0 bases to trimming and J lost 1 base; unmatched junction nucleotides: 6. The length of the CDR3 is 16 residues. Germline V gene data show CDR1 as SGHAT and CDR2 as FQNNGV.

The chain couples TRBV10-3 to TRBJ1-5; 9 nucleotides line up with TRBD1. CDR1 ENHRY and CDR2 SYGVKD come from the germline V gene. This CDR3 region has 15 residues. Trimming took 10 bases from V and 3 from J; bases not matched to a gene: 10. This CDR3 reads CATLARTGDNQPQHF. The CDR3 coding sequence is TGTGCCACCCTAGCGAGGACAGGGGACAATCAGCCCCAGCATTTT.

The gene calls are TRBV28 and TRBJ1-5, with unresolved D. The germline V and J ends were trimmed by 1 base and 6 bases, with 13 bases remaining between them. Germline loops: CDR1 MDHEN, CDR2 SYDVKM. The CDR3 is made up of 15 amino acids. The DNA of the CDR3 is TGTGCCAGCAGTTTATATAGGGCCGGAGGTCAGCCCCAGCATTTT. Amino acid sequence: CASSLYRAGGQPQHF.

V gene TRBV6-5 combines with J gene TRBJ2-7, with TRBD2 as a possible D gene (5 bases). Germline CDR1 reads MNHEY; CDR2 reads SVGAGI. Trimming left V 6 bases short and J 3 bases short, with 18 bases between. This CDR3 spans 15 amino acids. In DNA form, the CDR3 reads TGTGCCAGCAGGCCCGGCGGCGGGCGTGGCTACGAGCAGTACTTC. Protein: CASRPGGGRGYEQYF.

This chain uses TRBV27 with TRBJ1-4, with D maybe TRBD1 (6 bases). V lost 2 bases and J 2 bases, leaving 12 bases between the germline ends. This CDR3 is built from 16 residues. From germline, CDR1 is MNHEY and CDR2 SMNVEV (reference sequence). The CDR3 loop is CASSLMGGTTNEKLFF. In DNA form, the CDR3 reads TGTGCCAGCAGTTTAATGGGGGGCACCACTAATGAAAAACTGTTTTTT.

This clone was counted once. The chain uses TRBV6-6 and TRBJ1-6; D is possibly TRBD1 (6 bases). Per the germline V gene, CDR1 is MNHNY and CDR2 is SVGAGI (reference sequence). This CDR3 comprises 16 residues. Deletions cut 8 bases from V and 5 bases from J, with 19 bases between. The CDR3 sequence is CASGWDTRRNNSPLHF. DNA for the CDR3: TGTGCCAGCGGCTGGGACACTCGGAGGAATAATTCACCCCTCCACTTT.